Following are 9 T cell receptor beta chains from one sample sequenced in a study of cytomegalovirus exposure and HLA in healthy donors. Data came from immunoSEQ multiplex PCR; TCRdb stores just in-frame clones and leaves some out. The repertoire holds about 250,000 clones, with about 90% as singletons. Source material: PBMCs. The receptors stem from a man between 18 and 35 years old in good health and CMV-seropositive.

For the CDR3, the DNA is TGTGCCAGCAGCGCCATACTTAACACCTACGAGCAGTACTTC. Its translation is CASSAILNTYEQYF. The J gene is TRBJ2-7, the V gene TRBV5-6, with no clear D. Germline V gene lookup returns CDR1 SGHDT and CDR2 YYEEEE. Trimming pared 4 bases from V and 2 bases from J, leaving 13 bases between. The CDR3 loop spans 14 amino acids.

This chain connects TRBV13 to TRBJ2-3, with TRBD1 as a possible D gene (5 bases). V was trimmed by 6 bases and J by 1 base, leaving 11 bases between them. The CDR3 is 14 residues long. CDR1 PRHDT and CDR2 FYEKMQ come from the germline V gene (reference sequence). CDR3 sequence: CASRYQGGTDTQYF. As DNA, the CDR3 is TGTGCCAGCAGATACCAAGGGGGCACAGATACGCAGTATTTT. Full variable domain (missing parts from reference TRBV13 and TRBJ2-3): AAGVIQSPRHLIKEKRETATLKCYPIPRHDTVYWYQQGPGQDPQFLISFYEKMQSDKGSIPDRFSAQQFSDYHSELNMSSLELGDSALYFCASRYQGGTDTQYFGPGTRLTVL.

The genes are TRBV6-6 and TRBJ2-1; TRBD1 matches 7 bases. The CDR3 consists of 16 residues. Germline CDR1 MNHNY, CDR2 SVGAGI (reference sequence). The V and J ends lost 3 bases and 12 bases, in that order; junction bases with no gene match: 17. The CDR3 region is CASSYSQGQGMYGQFF. The CDR3 nucleotides are TGTGCCAGCAGTTATTCACAGGGGCAGGGGATGTATGGGCAGTTCTTC.

This chain uses TRBV6-4 with TRBJ1-4; D not resolved. CDR3 length equals 13 residues. V was trimmed by 11 bases and J by 3 bases, leaving 13 bases between them. Germline V gene data show CDR1 as MRHNA and CDR2 as SNTAGT. The CDR3 sequence: CAAGETANEKLFF. As DNA, the CDR3 is TGTGCCGCAGGAGAAACGGCTAATGAAAAACTGTTTTTT.

The chain joins TRBV18 to TRBJ1-5, with 8 bases matching TRBD1. The CDR3 runs to 14 residues. Germline V lookup: CDR1 KGHSH, CDR2 LQKENI. The V gene end was trimmed by 6 bases and the J gene end by 7 bases; junction bases not matched to a gene: 8. The chain's CDR3 is CASSRSGGAQPQHF. The CDR3 coding sequence is TGTGCCAGCTCGCGATCAGGGGGCGCGCAGCCCCAGCATTTT.

With respect to this clone: At one boundary the junction diverges from the germline segment, which might be a read error. The rearrangement joins TRBV7-6 to TRBJ2-7; tentative D call: TRBD2 (6 bases). The CDR3 contains 15 residues. CDR1 and CDR2 from the germline V gene are SGHVS and FNYEAQ. The CDR3 here is CTSSLAVGHGYEQYF. In DNA, the CDR3 is TGTACCAGCAGCTTAGCGGTTGGGCACGGGTACGAGCAGTACTTC.

The V call is TRBV4-2, the J call TRBJ2-7; D could derive from TRBD1 or TRBD2 (5 bases each). The CDR3 contains 16 residues. V was shortened by 0 bases and J by 2 bases, with 14 bases between the two germline ends. Germline V gives CDR1 LGHNA, CDR2 YNFKEQ. CDR3 loop: CASSQDPGTVTYEQYF. The DNA for the CDR3 is TGTGCCAGCAGCCAAGACCCCGGGACCGTAACCTACGAGCAGTACTTC.

The chain is built from TRBV7-8 and TRBJ1-1; the match to TRBD1 covers 8 bases. The germline V gene encodes CDR1 SGHVS and CDR2 FQNEAQ. Unmatched junction bases numbered 13, after V lost 5 bases and J lost 8 bases. The CDR3 runs 15 residues. CDR3 bases: TGTGCCAGCAGCGAACGGACAGGGACGGACTGGGAAGCTTTCTTT. Translating gives CASSERTGTDWEAFF.

The genes are TRBV5-1 and TRBJ1-2; 7 bases are a match to TRBD1. The CDR3 is 15 amino acids. Per the germline V gene, CDR1 is SGHRS and CDR2 is YFSETQ. With 1 base clipped from V and 4 bases from J, the junction kept 7 bases outside the gene matches. The CDR3 bases are TGCGCCAGCAGCTTGCTCACAGGGGAGGGCTATGGCTACACCTTC. Amino acids: CASSLLTGEGYGYTF.